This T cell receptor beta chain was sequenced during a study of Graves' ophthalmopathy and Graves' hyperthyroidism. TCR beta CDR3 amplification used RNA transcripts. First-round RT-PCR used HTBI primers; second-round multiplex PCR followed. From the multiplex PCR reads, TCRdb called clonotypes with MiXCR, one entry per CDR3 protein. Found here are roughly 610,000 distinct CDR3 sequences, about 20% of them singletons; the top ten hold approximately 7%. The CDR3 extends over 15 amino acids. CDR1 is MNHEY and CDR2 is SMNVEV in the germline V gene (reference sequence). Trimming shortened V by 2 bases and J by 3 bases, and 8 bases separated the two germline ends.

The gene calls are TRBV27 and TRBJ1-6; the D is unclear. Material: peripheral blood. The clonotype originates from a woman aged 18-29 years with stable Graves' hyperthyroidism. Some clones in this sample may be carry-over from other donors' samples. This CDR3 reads CASSLVEGYNSPLHF. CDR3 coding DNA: TGTGCCAGCAGTTTAGTTGAGGGCTATAATTCACCCCTCCACTTT.